Following are 9 T cell receptor beta chains from one sample sequenced in a study of response to subunit inactivated influenza vaccine. Each CDR3 protein gets one entry after TCRdb re-called the RT-PCR reads with MiXCR. The data contain over 800,000 distinct CDR3 sequences, less than 25% of them seen just once; the ten biggest clones take up around 9.6%. The sequenced sample was PBMCs from blood, obtained 5 to 6 days after vaccination. These receptors came from a man over 45 who received an inactivated influenza vaccine.

The table lists this clonotype with many counts. This chain connects TRBV10-2 to TRBJ2-2, with D possibly called TRBD1 or TRBD2 (6 bases each). Per the germline V gene, CDR1 is WSHSY and CDR2 is SAAADI. There are 14 residues in the CDR3. The V gene lost 5 bases and the J gene lost 3 bases, with 10 bases spanning the gap. CDR3 in DNA: TGCGCCAGCAGTACGGGGGCGGACACCGGGGAGCTGTTTTTT. Encoded protein: CASSTGADTGELFF.

This clonotype has only a few counts. No DNA is shown, since the ends of the CDR3 on it are uncertain; the CDR3 is the one TCRdb lists. This sequence joins TRBV12-3 or TRBV12-4 and TRBJ2-7. The CDR3 contains 13 residues when both ends are counted. This CDR3 is CASTLFGSDEQYF.

This clonotype was counted only a few times. This sequence joins TRBV5-6 and TRBJ2-7; the D is unclear. Germline V lookup: CDR1 SGHDT, CDR2 YYEEEE. Trimming removed 3 bases from V and 3 bases from J, with 13 bases in between. This CDR3 spans 14 amino acids. The CDR3 reads CASSSTVPYYEQYF. In DNA form, the CDR3 reads TGTGCCAGCAGCTCCACGGTTCCTTACTACGAGCAGTACTTC. The full variable domain, in which reference TRBV5-6 and TRBJ2-7 provide the parts outside the CDR3, is DAGVTQSPTHLIKTRGQQVTLRCSPKSGHDTVSWYQQALGQGPQFIFQYYEEEERQRGNFPDRFSGHQFPNYSSELNVNALLLGDSALYLCASSSTVPYYEQYFGPGTRLTVT.

This clonotype turned up a few times. Germline and junction disagree at one end, which may indicate a read error. V gene TRBV7-7 combines with J gene TRBJ2-7; 10 positions match TRBD1. The germline CDR1 and CDR2 sequences are SSHAT and FNYEAQ (reference sequence). CDR3 length: 15 amino acids. The CDR3 nucleotides read TGTGCTAGCAGTCCAGGAGCGGGACAGGGGAACGAGCAGTACTTC. Amino acids: CASSPGAGQGNEQYF.

This clonotype was found a few times. This chain connects TRBV29-1 to TRBJ2-1; perhaps D is TRBD1 or TRBD2 (6 bases each). The CDR3 is 11 residues long. V lost 7 bases, J lost 9 bases, and 13 bases lay in between. Looked up from germline, CDR1 is SQVTM and CDR2 is ANQGSEA. The CDR3 region has the DNA TGCAGCGCGGCCGGGGGCGGTGAGCAGTTCTTC. Translated, it gives CSAAGGGEQFF.

In this sample, this clonotype turned up many times. The chain carries TRBV5-1 and TRBJ2-5; 8 bases are shared with TRBD2. The length of the CDR3 is 14 residues. V shed 0 bases, J shed 5 bases, and the junction held 3 bases outside the gene matches. The germline gives CDR1 SGHRS, CDR2 YFSETQ. This CDR3 reads CASSLAAGEETQYF. The CDR3 DNA is TGCGCCAGCAGCTTGGCAGCGGGAGAGGAGACCCAGTACTTC.

V and J are TRBV24-1 and TRBJ1-1, with D perhaps TRBD1 (6 bases). This CDR3 comprises 15 residues. With 4 bases removed from V and 1 base from J, the gap between germline ends came to 12 bases. Germline CDR1 KGHDR, CDR2 SFDVKD. CDR3 region: CATSDLTGGNTEAFF. DNA for the CDR3: TGTGCCACCAGTGACCTGACAGGCGGGAACACTGAAGCTTTCTTT.

Concerning this clonotype: An end of the junction differs from the germline gene, which may be a read error. This chain connects TRBV28 to TRBJ1-2; no reliable D call. Per the germline V gene, CDR1 is MDHEN and CDR2 is SYDVKM. The CDR3 is 13 amino acids. CDR3 loop: CASSFGGHYDYTF. The CDR3 coding sequence is TGTGCCAGCAGTTTCGGAGGTCACTATGACTACACCTTC.

This clonotype was counted only a few times. The rearrangement uses TRBV4-1 and TRBJ2-5, with 11 bases identical to TRBD1. Germline CDR1 and CDR2: MGHRA and YSYEKL. With 2 bases clipped from V and 0 bases from J, the junction kept 8 bases outside the gene matches. The CDR3 runs to 18 residues. The CDR3 region is CASSQFPGQGGYQETQYF. For the CDR3, the DNA is TGCGCCAGCAGCCAATTCCCGGGACAGGGGGGGTACCAAGAGACCCAGTACTTC.